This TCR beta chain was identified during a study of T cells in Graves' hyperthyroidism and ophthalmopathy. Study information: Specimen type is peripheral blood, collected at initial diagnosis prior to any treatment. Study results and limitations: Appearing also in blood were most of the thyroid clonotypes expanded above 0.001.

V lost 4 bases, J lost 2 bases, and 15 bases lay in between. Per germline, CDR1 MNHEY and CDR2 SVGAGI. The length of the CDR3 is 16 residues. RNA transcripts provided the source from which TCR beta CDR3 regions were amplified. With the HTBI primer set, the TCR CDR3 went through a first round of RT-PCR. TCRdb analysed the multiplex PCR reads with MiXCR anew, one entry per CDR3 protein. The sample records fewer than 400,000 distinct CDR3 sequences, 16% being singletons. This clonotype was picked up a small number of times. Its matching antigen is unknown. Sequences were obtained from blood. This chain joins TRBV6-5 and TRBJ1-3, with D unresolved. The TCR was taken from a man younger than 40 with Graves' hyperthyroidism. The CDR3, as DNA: TGTGCCAGCAGTTCGACGGAGGCCGCTGCTGGAAACACCATATATTTT. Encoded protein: CASSSTEAAAGNTIYF.